Below, 5 T cell receptor beta chains from the same sample are listed, as sequenced in a study of metastatic and nonmetastatic thyroid tumors (dated by TCRdb to 2018 to 2021). None of the patients had been given any treatment before thyroid surgery. Preparation of the library involved PCR. The sequencing machine was an Illumina HiSeq 4000. TCRdb reran the public reads through fastp at Q25 and MiXCR, keeping productive beta chains. The sample has some 4,000 clones on record, 30% of them singletons. The ten largest clones take up 16% of the sample. Sequenced input: adjacent normal tissue. The receptors were sampled from a male donor with papillary thyroid cancer or a benign thyroid nodule (not recorded which). Some clones in this sample may be carry-over from other donors' samples.

The sample holds a few counts of this clone. The gene calls are TRBV20-1 and TRBJ2-3; 10 bases match TRBD2. Trimming took 7 bases from V and 2 from J; bases not matched to a gene: 15. Germline CDR1 reads DFQATT; CDR2 reads SNEGSKA (reference sequence). This CDR3 is built from 17 residues. CDR3 sequence: CSGVGSGGSSFTDTQYF. The CDR3 DNA reads TGCAGTGGGGTGGGTAGCGGGGGGTCCTCCTTCACAGATACGCAGTATTTT.

This clone was detected only a few times. The rearrangement joins TRBV6-1 to TRBJ2-3, with D tentatively TRBD2 (5 bases). CDR3 length: 16 residues. The V end lost 6 bases, the J end lost 4 bases, and 20 bases lay between the germline ends. Germline lookup yields CDR1 MNHNS and CDR2 SASEGT. The CDR3 DNA reads as TGTGCCAGCAGCTCGGCCCTGGTAGGAGGCGCAGATACGCAGTATTTT. This codes for CASSSALVGGADTQYF.

This clone is labeled as large. The V call is TRBV28, the J call TRBJ2-5, with D uncertain. Trimming cost V 4 bases and J 4 bases, with 7 bases left between them. This CDR3 comprises 12 residues. The V gene's germline CDR1 is MDHEN and CDR2 SYDVKM. The CDR3: CASSWNPETQYF. CDR3 bases: TGTGCCAGCAGTTGGAACCCAGAGACCCAGTACTTC. The variable domain in full, completed from reference TRBV28 and TRBJ2-5, reads DVKVTQSSRYLVKRTGEKVFLECVQDMDHENMFWYRQDPGLGLRLIYFSYDVKMKEKGDIPEGYSVSREKKERFSLILESASTNQTSMYLCASSWNPETQYFGPGTRLLVL.

The chain has TRBV19 and TRBJ1-6; 7 nucleotides align to TRBD1. Trimming took 6 bases from V and 8 from J; bases not matched to a gene: 13. The germline CDR1 and CDR2 sequences are LNHDA and SQIVND (reference sequence). This CDR3 is 16 amino acids long. This chain's CDR3 is CASREIGRGRDSPLHF. CDR3 nucleotides: TGTGCCAGTAGGGAGATTGGAAGGGGGCGTGATTCACCCCTCCACTTT.

This clone was seen repeatedly, ten times or more. This chain uses TRBV18 with TRBJ2-3; perhaps TRBD1 as D (6 bases). V was cut by 6 bases and J by 3 bases, with 13 bases left in between. CDR1 is KGHSH and CDR2 is LQKENI in the germline V gene. There are 14 residues in the CDR3. The CDR3 is CASSLVGATDTQYF. In DNA, the CDR3 is TGTGCCAGCTCTCTGGTGGGGGCGACAGATACGCAGTATTTT.